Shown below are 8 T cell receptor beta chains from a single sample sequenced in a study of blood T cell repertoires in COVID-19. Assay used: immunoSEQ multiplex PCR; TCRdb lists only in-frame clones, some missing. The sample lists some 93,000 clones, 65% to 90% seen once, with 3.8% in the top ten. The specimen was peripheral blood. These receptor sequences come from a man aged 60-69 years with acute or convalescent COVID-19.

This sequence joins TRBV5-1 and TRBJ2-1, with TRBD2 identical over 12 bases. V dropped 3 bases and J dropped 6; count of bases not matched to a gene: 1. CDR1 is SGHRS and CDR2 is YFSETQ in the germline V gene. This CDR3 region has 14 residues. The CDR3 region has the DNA TGCGCCAGCAGCTCTAGCGGGAGGGCCAATGAGCAGTTCTTC. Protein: CASSSSGRANEQFF.

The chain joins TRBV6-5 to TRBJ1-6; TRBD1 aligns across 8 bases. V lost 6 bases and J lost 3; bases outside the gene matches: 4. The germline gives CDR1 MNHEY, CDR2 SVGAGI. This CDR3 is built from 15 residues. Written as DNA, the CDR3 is TGTGCCAGCAGCGGACAGGGAATCTATAATTCACCCCTCCACTTT. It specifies CASSGQGIYNSPLHF.

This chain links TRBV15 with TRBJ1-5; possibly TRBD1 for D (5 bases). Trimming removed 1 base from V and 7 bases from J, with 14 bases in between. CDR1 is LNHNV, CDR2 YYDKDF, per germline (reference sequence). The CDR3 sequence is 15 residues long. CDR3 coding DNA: TGTGCCACCAGCAGAGTGGTAGGGGAGGGACAGCCCCAGCATTTT. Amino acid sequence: CATSRVVGEGQPQHF.

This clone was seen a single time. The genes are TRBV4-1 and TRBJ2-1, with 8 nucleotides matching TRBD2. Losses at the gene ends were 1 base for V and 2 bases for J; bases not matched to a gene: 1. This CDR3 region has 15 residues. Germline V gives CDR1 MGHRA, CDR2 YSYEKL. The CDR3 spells CASSQVGLAYNEQFF. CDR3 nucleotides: TGCGCCAGCAGCCAAGTGGGACTAGCCTACAATGAGCAGTTCTTC.

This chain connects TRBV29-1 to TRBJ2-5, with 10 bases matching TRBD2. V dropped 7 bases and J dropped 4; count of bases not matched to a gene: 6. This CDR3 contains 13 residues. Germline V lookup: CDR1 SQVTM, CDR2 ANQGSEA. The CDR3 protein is CSAAGGPRETQYF. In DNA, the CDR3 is TGCAGCGCAGCGGGAGGGCCTCGAGAGACCCAGTACTTC. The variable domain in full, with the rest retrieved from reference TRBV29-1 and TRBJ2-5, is SAVISQKPSRDICQRGTSLTIQCQVDSQVTMMFWYRQQPGQSLTLIATANQGSEATYESGFVIDKFPISRPNLTFSTLTVSNMSPEDSSIYLCSAAGGPRETQYFGPGTRLLVL.

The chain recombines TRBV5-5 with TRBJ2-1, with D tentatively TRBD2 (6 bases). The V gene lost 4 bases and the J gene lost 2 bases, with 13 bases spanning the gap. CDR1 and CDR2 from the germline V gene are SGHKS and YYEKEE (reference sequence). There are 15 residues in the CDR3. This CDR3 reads CASSEGTGAYNEQFF. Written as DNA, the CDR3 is TGTGCCAGCAGCGAAGGGACTGGAGCCTACAATGAGCAGTTCTTC.

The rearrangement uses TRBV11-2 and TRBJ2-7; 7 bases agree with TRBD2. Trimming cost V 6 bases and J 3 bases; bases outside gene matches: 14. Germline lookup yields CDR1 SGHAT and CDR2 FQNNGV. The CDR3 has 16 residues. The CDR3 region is CASRGLLSGTYYEQYF. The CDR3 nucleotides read TGTGCCAGCAGGGGGCTTTTAAGCGGGACTTACTACGAGCAGTACTTC.

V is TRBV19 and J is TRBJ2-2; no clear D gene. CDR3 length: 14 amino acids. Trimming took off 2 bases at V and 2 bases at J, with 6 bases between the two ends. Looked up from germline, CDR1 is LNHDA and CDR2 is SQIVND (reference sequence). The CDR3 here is CASSIRVNTGELFF. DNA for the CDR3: TGTGCCAGTAGTATACGGGTTAACACCGGGGAGCTGTTTTTT.